These 29 T cell receptor beta chains originate from one sample sequenced in a study of control samples from healthy donors and cancer patients. Measured with immunoSEQ multiplex PCR; TCRdb has only the in-frame clones, and not every one. The table lists about 120,000 clones, 92% of them singletons, with 4.5% to 7% in the top ten. Sequencing was carried out using blood. The origin of the receptors is a man aged 18 to 29 in good health.

This chain connects TRBV18 to TRBJ2-5; the D gene is possibly TRBD2 (6 bases). Germline CDR1 is KGHSH and CDR2 is LQKENI. Deletions cut 3 bases from V and 0 bases from J, with 8 bases between. CDR3 size: 14 residues. CDR3 nucleotides: TGTGCCAGCTCACCCCGGACTAACCAAGAGACCCAGTACTTC. Its protein is CASSPRTNQETQYF.

The chain carries TRBV5-1 and TRBJ2-3; tentatively, D is TRBD2 (6 bases). V dropped 0 bases and J dropped 1 base, with 9 bases sitting between them. The CDR3 consists of 15 residues. Germline CDR1 reads SGHRS; CDR2 reads YFSETQ. Written as DNA, the CDR3 is TGCGCCAGCAGCTTGGCCGCTAGCGGCACAGATACGCAGTATTTT. It yields the protein CASSLAASGTDTQYF.

This rearrangement joins TRBV5-1 to TRBJ1-2; TRBD1 agrees at 7 bases. V was pared by 4 bases and J by 6 bases, with 9 bases of the junction left unmatched. This CDR3 comprises 14 residues. Germline V gene lookup returns CDR1 SGHRS and CDR2 YFSETQ. Here the CDR3 reads CASSPGGTGDGYTF. CDR3 nucleotides: TGCGCCAGCAGCCCAGGGGGTACTGGAGATGGCTACACCTTC.

The V gene is TRBV7-6, the J gene TRBJ2-6; D is undetermined. The V gene's germline CDR1 is SGHVS and CDR2 FNYEAQ. V dropped 2 bases and J dropped 4 bases, with 9 bases sitting between them. CDR3 length: 15 amino acids. CDR3 in amino acids: CASSLLGFGANVLTF. CDR3 coding DNA: TGTGCCAGCAGCTTACTGGGTTTCGGGGCCAACGTCCTGACTTTC.

This clone showed up just a few times. The rearrangement uses TRBV27 and TRBJ2-7; tentative D call: TRBD1 (5 bases). Trimming took 5 bases from V and 1 from J, leaving 9 bases between them. CDR3 length equals 13 residues. Germline CDR1 MNHEY, CDR2 SMNVEV (reference sequence). CDR3 bases: TGTGCCAGCAGTCTACAGGTTTCCTACGAGCAGTACTTC. The encoded protein is CASSLQVSYEQYF.

The V call is TRBV2, the J call TRBJ1-1, with 7 bases fitting TRBD1. CDR3 size: 14 residues. Trimming removed 5 bases from V and 4 bases from J; junction bases left unmatched: 7. The germline V gene has CDR1 SNHLY and CDR2 FYNNEI. The chain's CDR3 is CASSTQGWGTEAFF. CDR3 DNA sequence: TGTGCCAGCAGTACACAGGGGTGGGGCACTGAAGCTTTCTTT.

The chain links TRBV3-1 (or the pseudogene TRBV3-2) to TRBJ2-3; TRBD2 aligns across 13 bases. The CDR3 is 17 residues long. Germline V gene sequence: CDR1 LGHDT, CDR2 YNNKEL (reference sequence). Trimming removed 1 base from V and 3 bases from J; junction bases left unmatched: 4. The CDR3 spells CASSQGTLAGGTDTQYF. The CDR3 nucleotides are TGTGCCAGCAGCCAAGGGACACTAGCGGGGGGGACAGATACGCAGTATTTT.

A few counts support this clone. The chain is built from TRBV19 and TRBJ1-5, with D possibly being TRBD1 (6 bases). CDR1 is LNHDA and CDR2 is SQIVND in the germline V gene (reference sequence). Trimming cost V 0 bases and J 12 bases, with 12 bases left between them. The CDR3 totals 13 residues. This chain's CDR3 is CASSIEGAGIQHF. The DNA for the CDR3 is TGTGCCAGTAGTATAGAGGGGGCCGGAATCCAGCATTTT.

The chain recombines TRBV19 with TRBJ1-5, with D maybe TRBD1 (6 bases). The V end lost 4 bases, the J end lost 4 bases, and 11 bases lay between the germline ends. Germline CDR1 reads LNHDA; CDR2 reads SQIVND (reference sequence). CDR3 length equals 14 residues. CDR3 region: CASSTETGNQPQHF. In DNA, the CDR3 is TGTGCCAGTAGTACAGAGACAGGTAATCAGCCCCAGCATTTT. Together with reference TRBV19 and TRBJ1-5, the CDR3 gives the full variable domain: DGGITQSPKYLFRKEGQNVTLSCEQNLNHDAMYWYRQDPGQGLRLIYYSQIVNDFQKGDIAEGYSVSREKKESFPLTVTSAQKNPTAFYLCASSTETGNQPQHFGDGTRLSIL.

The chain is built from TRBV7-7 and TRBJ1-1, with no clear D. Trimming pared 5 bases from V and 2 bases from J, leaving 12 bases between. The germline V gene encodes CDR1 SSHAT and CDR2 FNYEAQ (reference sequence). This CDR3 contains 14 residues. In DNA form, the CDR3 reads TGTGCCAGCAGCCCCGGCCCGCCAAACACTGAAGCTTTCTTT. Translation: CASSPGPPNTEAFF.

The chain combines TRBV5-5 with TRBJ2-1; no reliable D call. The CDR3 is 14 residues long. CDR1 is SGHKS and CDR2 is YYEKEE in the germline V gene (reference sequence). Trimming shortened V by 2 bases and J by 5 bases, and 11 bases separated the two germline ends. The DNA for the CDR3 is TGTGCCAGCAGCTTTCGGCTAGGGAACAATGAGCAGTTCTTC. It is translated as CASSFRLGNNEQFF.

The V call is TRBV27, the J call TRBJ1-1, with D tentatively TRBD1 (6 bases). This CDR3 has 16 amino acids. Trimming left V 2 bases short and J 0 bases short, with 13 bases between. The germline gives CDR1 MNHEY, CDR2 SMNVEV (reference sequence). CDR3 loop: CASSLRGEGLNTEAFF. The CDR3 region has the DNA TGTGCCAGCAGTTTAAGGGGGGAGGGGTTGAACACTGAAGCTTTCTTT.

The chain combines TRBV20-1 with TRBJ1-4; D remains unclear. The CDR3 extends over 11 amino acids. The V end lost 3 bases, the J end lost 14 bases, and 13 bases lay between the germline ends. Germline assignment: CDR1 DFQATT and CDR2 SNEGSKA (reference sequence). The CDR3 sequence: CSASADIGLFF. In DNA, the CDR3 is TGCAGTGCTAGTGCCGATATAGGGCTGTTTTTT.

This clone has a single count. J is TRBJ1-4 and V is TRBV3-1 (or the pseudogene TRBV3-2); 10 bases map to TRBD1. The germline gives CDR1 LGHDT, CDR2 YNNKEL (reference sequence). The junction had 13 bases not matched to a gene; V was cut back by 4 bases and J by 8 bases. This CDR3 is built from 17 residues. The CDR3 DNA is TGTGCCAGCAGCCCGGGACAGGGGATCATTCTTCGAGAAAAACTGTTTTTT. It translates to CASSPGQGIILREKLFF.

The V call is TRBV19, the J call TRBJ1-2; D is uncertain. The CDR3 sequence is 11 residues long. Germline V gives CDR1 LNHDA, CDR2 SQIVND (reference sequence). Trimming pared 8 bases from V and 6 bases from J, leaving 10 bases between. CDR3 protein: CASGMPNGYTF. Written as DNA, the CDR3 is TGTGCCAGTGGGATGCCCAATGGCTACACCTTC.

Here the CDR3 DNA reads TGTGCCAGCATCTCCGGGCTCACCGGGGAGCTGTTTTTT. It yields the protein CASISGLTGELFF. J is TRBJ2-2 and V is TRBV5-5; no firm D call. Germline-derived CDR1 and CDR2 are SGHKS and YYEKEE (reference sequence). CDR3 length: 13 amino acids. V gave up 6 bases and J gave up 4 bases, with 10 bases separating them.

V gene TRBV9 combines with J gene TRBJ2-2; TRBD1 matches at 7 bases. V shed 7 bases, J shed 2 bases, and the junction held 8 bases outside the gene matches. The germline CDR1 and CDR2 sequences are SGDLS and YYNGEE. CDR3 length: 15 residues. In DNA, the CDR3 is TGTGCCAGCCGGCGGACAGGCGGAAACACCGGGGAGCTGTTTTTT. As protein: CASRRTGGNTGELFF.

The sample holds one count of this clone. The chain has TRBV18 and TRBJ2-3, with 9 bases aligning to TRBD2. V shed 4 bases and J 4 bases; nucleotides not matched to a gene: 9. The germline CDR1 and CDR2 sequences are KGHSH and LQKENI. This CDR3 comprises 16 residues. The chain's CDR3 is CASSLPGGGASDTQYF. The CDR3 DNA reads as TGTGCCAGCTCACTACCTGGCGGGGGGGCATCAGATACGCAGTATTTT.

The V and J genes are TRBV2 and TRBJ2-3; D is uncertain. The CDR3 consists of 13 residues. The germline V gene encodes CDR1 SNHLY and CDR2 FYNNEI. V lost 7 bases and J 0 bases, leaving 8 bases between the germline ends. CDR3 protein: CASIPGSTDTQYF. In nucleotides, the CDR3 is TGTGCCAGCATTCCAGGCAGCACAGATACGCAGTATTTT. Complete variable domain (other parts from reference TRBV2 and TRBJ2-3): EPEVTQTPSHQVTQMGQEVILRCVPISNHLYFYWYRQILGQKVEFLVSFYNNEISEKSEIFDDQFSVERPDGSNFTLKIRSTKLEDSAMYFCASIPGSTDTQYFGPGTRLTVL.

The V and J genes are TRBV4-1 and TRBJ1-1; no reliable D call. The CDR3 length is 13 residues. Germline V gene data show CDR1 as MGHRA and CDR2 as YSYEKL. Trimming left V 0 bases short and J 6 bases short, with 8 bases between. CDR3 region: CASSQDLSPEAFF. CDR3 coding DNA: TGCGCCAGCAGCCAAGATCTCAGCCCTGAAGCTTTCTTT.

The gene calls are TRBV7-9 and TRBJ1-4, with a weak D call TRBD1 (5 bases). The length of the CDR3 is 14 residues. Between the trimmed V and J ends, which lost 6 bases and 2 bases, there was a span of 10 bases. Germline loops: CDR1 SEHNR, CDR2 FQNEAQ (reference sequence). The CDR3 DNA sequence: TGTGCCAGCAGGGGCGGGGGGACTAATGAAAAACTGTTTTTT. As protein: CASRGGGTNEKLFF.

The V gene is TRBV6-1, the J gene TRBJ1-1, with TRBD1 matching 7 bases. Germline V gives CDR1 MNHNS, CDR2 SASEGT. CDR3 length equals 15 residues. V shed 1 base, J shed 1 base, and the junction held 3 bases outside the gene matches. As DNA, the CDR3 is TGTGCCAGCAGTGAAGTGAGGGGGCGGAACACTGAAGCTTTCTTT. This codes for CASSEVRGRNTEAFF.

This chain joins TRBV30 and TRBJ1-2, with 7 bases that match TRBD1. This CDR3 has 13 residues. CDR1 GTSNPN and CDR2 SVGIG come from the germline V gene (reference sequence). The V segment lost 5 bases and the J segment 7 bases; nucleotides outside the gene matches: 10. DNA of the CDR3: TGTGCCTGGGCCACAGGGGAGACGGGTGGCTACACCTTC. Translated, it gives CAWATGETGGYTF.

J is TRBJ1-1 and V is TRBV29-1, with D perhaps matching TRBD1 (5 bases). The CDR3 sequence is 13 residues long. Germline CDR1 reads SQVTM; CDR2 reads ANQGSEA. V lost 3 bases to trimming and J lost 4 bases, with 12 bases between them. DNA of the CDR3: TGCAGCGTTGAGACGGGGCTTGGCACTGAAGCTTTCTTT. Amino acid sequence: CSVETGLGTEAFF.

The chain links TRBV6-5 to TRBJ2-5, with D maybe TRBD2 (6 bases). The germline V gene encodes CDR1 MNHEY and CDR2 SVGAGI. Between the trimmed V and J ends, which lost 4 bases and 2 bases, there was a span of 11 bases. The CDR3 extends over 14 amino acids. CDR3 amino acids: CASSSGGVQETQYF. CDR3 in DNA: TGTGCCAGCAGTTCCGGCGGGGTTCAAGAGACCCAGTACTTC.

The DNA of the CDR3 is TGCGCCAGCAGCTTGGGTGACAGCCTTTTGGGGGGCTACACCTTC. As protein: CASSLGDSLLGGYTF. This chain connects TRBV5-1 to TRBJ1-2, with a tentative D call TRBD1 (5 bases). V lost 0 bases, J lost 8 bases, and 17 bases lay in between. The CDR3 covers 15 residues. Germline-derived CDR1 and CDR2 are SGHRS and YFSETQ.

The V gene is TRBV6-2 or TRBV6-3, the J gene TRBJ1-6; TRBD1 agrees at 9 bases. From germline, CDR1 is MNHEY and CDR2 SVGEGT. The trim removed 3 bases at V and 5 bases at J, leaving 8 bases unmatched. This CDR3 spans 17 amino acids. The CDR3 coding sequence is TGTGCCAGCAGTTATTTCAGCGGACAGGGGCATAATTCACCCCTCCACTTT. It translates to CASSYFSGQGHNSPLHF.

The V gene is TRBV10-3, the J gene TRBJ2-7; TRBD1 aligns across 7 bases. Looked up from germline, CDR1 is ENHRY and CDR2 is SYGVKD. This CDR3 contains 14 residues. The trim removed 3 bases at V and 5 bases at J, leaving 7 bases unmatched. The CDR3: CAISDSTGRNEQYF. CDR3 coding DNA: TGTGCCATCAGTGACTCGACAGGGCGAAACGAGCAGTACTTC.

A single count supports this clone. The chain has TRBV7-9 and TRBJ2-1; 9 bases are shared with TRBD1. The CDR3 is 16 residues long. The germline gives CDR1 SEHNR, CDR2 FQNEAQ (reference sequence). V lost 6 bases to trimming and J lost 0 bases; unmatched junction nucleotides: 6. The CDR3 region has the DNA TGTGCCAGCAGTTCGACAGGGGGAAGCTCCTACAATGAGCAGTTCTTC. As protein: CASSSTGGSSYNEQFF.